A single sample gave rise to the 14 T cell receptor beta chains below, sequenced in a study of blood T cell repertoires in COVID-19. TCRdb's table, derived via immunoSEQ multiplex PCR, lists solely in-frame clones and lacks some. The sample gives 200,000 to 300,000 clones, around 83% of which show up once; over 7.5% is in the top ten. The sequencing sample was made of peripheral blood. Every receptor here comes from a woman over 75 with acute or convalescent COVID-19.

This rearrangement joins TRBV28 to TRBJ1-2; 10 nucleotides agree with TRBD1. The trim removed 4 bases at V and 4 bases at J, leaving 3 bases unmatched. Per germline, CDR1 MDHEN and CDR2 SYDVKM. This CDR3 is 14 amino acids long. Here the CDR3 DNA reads TGTGCCAGCAGTTCGACAGGGGGCGGCTATGGCTACACCTTC. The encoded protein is CASSSTGGGYGYTF.

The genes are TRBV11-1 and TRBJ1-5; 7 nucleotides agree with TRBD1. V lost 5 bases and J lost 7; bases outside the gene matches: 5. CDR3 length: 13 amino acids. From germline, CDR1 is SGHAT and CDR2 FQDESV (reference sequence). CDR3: CASSQAGGQPQHF. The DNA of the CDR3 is TGTGCCAGCAGCCAGGCAGGGGGACAGCCCCAGCATTTT.

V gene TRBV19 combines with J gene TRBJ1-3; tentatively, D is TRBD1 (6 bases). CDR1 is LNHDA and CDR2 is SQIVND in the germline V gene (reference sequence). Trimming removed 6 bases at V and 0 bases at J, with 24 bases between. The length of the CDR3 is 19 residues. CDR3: CASRSPGFGQRYSGNTIYF. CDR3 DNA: TGTGCCAGTAGATCTCCTGGATTCGGACAGCGATACTCTGGAAACACCATATATTTT.

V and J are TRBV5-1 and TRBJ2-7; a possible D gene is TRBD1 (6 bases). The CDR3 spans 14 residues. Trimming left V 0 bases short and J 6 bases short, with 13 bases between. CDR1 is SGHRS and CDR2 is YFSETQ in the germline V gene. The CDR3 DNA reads TGCGCCAGCAGCTTGGTACAGGGTACGGGCGAGCAGTACTTC. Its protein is CASSLVQGTGEQYF.

CDR3 in DNA: TGTGCCAGCAGCTTGTATCTAGCGGGGGGGCATGGGCCCTACAATGAGCAGTTCTTC. Amino acid sequence: CASSLYLAGGHGPYNEQFF. The chain joins TRBV5-6 to TRBJ2-1, with 12 bases identical to TRBD2. V lost 1 base, J lost 2 bases, and 10 bases stayed unmatched. CDR3 length: 19 amino acids. Germline V gives CDR1 SGHDT, CDR2 YYEEEE.

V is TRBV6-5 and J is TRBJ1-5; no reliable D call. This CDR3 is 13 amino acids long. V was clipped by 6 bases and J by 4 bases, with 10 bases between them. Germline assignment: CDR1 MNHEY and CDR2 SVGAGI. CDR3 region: CASSLTRNQPQHF. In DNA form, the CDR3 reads TGTGCCAGCAGCCTCACCAGGAATCAGCCCCAGCATTTT.

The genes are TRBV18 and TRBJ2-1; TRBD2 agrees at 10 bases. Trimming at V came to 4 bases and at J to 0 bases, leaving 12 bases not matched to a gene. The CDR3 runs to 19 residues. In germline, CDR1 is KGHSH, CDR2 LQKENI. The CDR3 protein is CASSRERGGGYSSYNEQFF. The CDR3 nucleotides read TGTGCCAGCTCACGGGAGCGGGGGGGCGGTTACTCCTCCTACAATGAGCAGTTCTTC.

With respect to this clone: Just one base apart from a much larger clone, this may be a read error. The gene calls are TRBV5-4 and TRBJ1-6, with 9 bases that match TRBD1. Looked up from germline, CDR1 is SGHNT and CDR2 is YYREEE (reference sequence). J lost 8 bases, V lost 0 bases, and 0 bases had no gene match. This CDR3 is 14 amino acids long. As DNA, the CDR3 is TGTGCCAGCAGCTTGGGACAGGGGGATTCACCCCTCCACTTT. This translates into CASSLGQGDSPLHF.

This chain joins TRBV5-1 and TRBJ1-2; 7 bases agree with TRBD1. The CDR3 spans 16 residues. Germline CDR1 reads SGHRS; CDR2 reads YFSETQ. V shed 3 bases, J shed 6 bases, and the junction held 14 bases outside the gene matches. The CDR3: CASSSQTPGTEDGYTF. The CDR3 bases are TGCGCCAGCAGCTCGCAAACGCCCGGGACAGAAGATGGCTACACCTTC.

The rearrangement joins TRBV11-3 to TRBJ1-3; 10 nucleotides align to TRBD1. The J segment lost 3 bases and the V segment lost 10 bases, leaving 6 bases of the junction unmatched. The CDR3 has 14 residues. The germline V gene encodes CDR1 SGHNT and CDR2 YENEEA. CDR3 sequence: CATMGQGNGNTIYF. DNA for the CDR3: TGTGCCACCATGGGACAGGGGAATGGAAACACCATATATTTT.

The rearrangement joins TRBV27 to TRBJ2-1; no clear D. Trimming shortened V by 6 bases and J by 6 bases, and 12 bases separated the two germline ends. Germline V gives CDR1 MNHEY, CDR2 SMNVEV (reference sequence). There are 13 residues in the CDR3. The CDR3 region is CASRAHNSNEQFF. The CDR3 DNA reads TGTGCCAGCAGGGCGCACAACAGCAATGAGCAGTTCTTC.

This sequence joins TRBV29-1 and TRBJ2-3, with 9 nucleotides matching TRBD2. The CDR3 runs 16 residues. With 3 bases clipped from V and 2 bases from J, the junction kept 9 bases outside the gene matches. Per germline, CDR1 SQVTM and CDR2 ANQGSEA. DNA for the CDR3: TGCAGCGTTGATGGGCTAGCGGGGTCCTACACAGATACGCAGTATTTT. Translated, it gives CSVDGLAGSYTDTQYF.

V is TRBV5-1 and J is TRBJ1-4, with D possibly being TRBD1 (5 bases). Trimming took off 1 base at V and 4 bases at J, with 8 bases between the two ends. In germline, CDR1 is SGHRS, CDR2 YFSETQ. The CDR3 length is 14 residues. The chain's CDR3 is CASSLQGVNEKLFF. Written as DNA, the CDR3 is TGCGCCAGCAGCTTGCAAGGGGTTAATGAAAAACTGTTTTTT.

The CDR3 spells CASSQVADLGSKPGNTIYF. The CDR3 DNA is TGCGCCAGCAGCCAAGTAGCAGATTTAGGGAGCAAACCGGGAAACACCATATATTTT. The chain is built from TRBV4-1 and TRBJ1-3, with no clear D. The length of the CDR3 is 19 residues. The V and J ends lost 1 base and 4 bases respectively, with 23 bases between them. The germline V gene has CDR1 MGHRA and CDR2 YSYEKL.